The 12 T cell receptor beta chains presented below share a single source sample, sequenced in a study of cytomegalovirus exposure and HLA in healthy donors. This PCR relied on a set of 60 Vbeta primers and 13 Jbeta primers. Clones were sequenced by immunoSEQ multiplex PCR, and TCRdb holds only the in-frame ones, with some missing. There are about 25,000 clones in the sample; 79% occur only once, and approximately 4.9% lies in the top ten. Sample: PBMCs. All receptors derive from a male donor in good health and CMV-seronegative.

The chain joins TRBV5-8 to TRBJ2-3; D is undetermined. The CDR3 length is 12 residues. Per the germline V gene, CDR1 is SGHTS and CDR2 is YDEGEE. The V end was cut by 2 bases, the J end by 4 bases, with 5 bases between. The CDR3: CASSLRADTQYF. CDR3 nucleotides: TGTGCCAGCAGCTTAAGAGCAGATACGCAGTATTTT.

This chain joins TRBV7-3 and TRBJ2-1, with TRBD2 identical over 10 bases. CDR3 size: 16 residues. After removal of 5 bases from V and 7 bases from J, the junction contained 11 bases not matched to a gene. Germline lookup yields CDR1 SGHTA and CDR2 FQGTGA. Written as DNA, the CDR3 is TGTGCCAGCAGCCCCAGCGGGGGGGCCAAGCCTAATGAGCAGTTCTTC. This gives the protein CASSPSGGAKPNEQFF.

The DNA for the CDR3 is TGTGCCAGCAGTCCCGAGACAGGCCATGGCTACACCTTC. This sequence encodes CASSPETGHGYTF. The chain recombines TRBV28 with TRBJ1-2; weak D call: TRBD1 (6 bases). The CDR3 length is 13 residues. Germline V gene sequence: CDR1 MDHEN, CDR2 SYDVKM. The germline V and J ends were trimmed by 5 bases and 6 bases, with 13 bases remaining between them.

The sample holds a few counts of this clone. V gene TRBV5-8 combines with J gene TRBJ1-5; D is perhaps TRBD1 (5 bases). The germline V gene encodes CDR1 SGHTS and CDR2 YDEGEE. Trimming pared 0 bases from V and 0 bases from J, leaving 19 bases between. The CDR3 has 19 residues. The CDR3 sequence: CASSLEAGLIRGSNQPQHF. CDR3 in DNA: TGTGCCAGCAGCTTGGAGGCAGGGTTGATAAGGGGTAGCAATCAGCCCCAGCATTTT. The full variable domain, with the rest looked up from reference TRBV5-8 and TRBJ1-5, is EAGVTQSPTHLIKTRGQQATLRCSPISGHTSVYWYQQALGLGLQFLLWYDEGEERNRGNFPPRFSGRQFPNYSSELNVNALELEDSALYLCASSLEAGLIRGSNQPQHFGDGTRLSIL.

V and J are TRBV12-1 and TRBJ2-7; the table's D call of TRBD1 was not tested on the DNA. TRBV12-1 is noted as a pseudogene. The CDR3 is 14 residues long. The DNA of the CDR3 is TGTGCCAGCAGCTTTGTTACCAGGTCCTACGAGCAGTACTTC. It yields the protein CASSFVTRSYEQYF.

V is TRBV21-1 and J is TRBJ2-5; the table's D call of TRBD2 was not tested on the DNA. The DNA end lines up better with TRBJ2-7; the J call may be wrong. TRBV21-1 is termed a pseudogene. CDR3 length equals 16 residues. CDR3 coding DNA: TGTGCCAGCAGCATGGGACTAGCGGGAGCCTTCTACGAGCAGTACTTC. Protein sequence: CASSMGLAGAFYEQYF.

The table lists this clone with a count of one. The chain uses TRBV7-9 and TRBJ2-7; D is possibly TRBD1 (6 bases). Germline-derived CDR1 and CDR2 are SEHNR and FQNEAQ (reference sequence). V lost 1 base and J lost 4, with 14 bases in between. The CDR3 runs 15 residues. CDR3 bases: TGTGCCAGCAGCTTAGAGGCAGGGGTCGGTTACGAGCAGTACTTC. This translates into CASSLEAGVGYEQYF.

The CDR3 sequence: CASSVDGTAPREQYF. CDR3 coding DNA: TGTGCCAGCAGCGTAGACGGGACAGCTCCTAGGGAGCAGTACTTC. The chain couples TRBV9 to TRBJ2-7; 7 nucleotides agree with TRBD1. V trimming: 0 bases; J trimming: 7 bases; junction bases outside the gene matches: 10. The CDR3 is 15 residues long. The germline gives CDR1 SGDLS, CDR2 YYNGEE.

This clone was counted between two and nine times. The rearrangement links TRBV4-3 to TRBJ2-2; possible D gene TRBD2, 6 bases. Trimming took off 0 bases at V and 7 bases at J, with 15 bases between the two ends. The CDR3 is 16 residues long. CDR1 LGHNA and CDR2 YSLEER come from the germline V gene. CDR3 nucleotides: TGCGCCAGCAGCCAAGAATCGGGGGAGGCGGGCGGGGAGCTGTTTTTT. Translated: CASSQESGEAGGELFF.

The chain has TRBV7-6 and TRBJ2-7, with D perhaps matching TRBD2 (6 bases). CDR1 is SGHVS and CDR2 is FNYEAQ in the germline V gene. This CDR3 region has 16 residues. V was clipped by 0 bases and J by 4 bases, with 16 bases between them. In nucleotides, the CDR3 is TGTGCCAGCAGCTTAGCGCTGGACGGGACTGGTTACGAGCAGTACTTC. Protein product: CASSLALDGTGYEQYF. The variable domain in full, completed from reference TRBV7-6 and TRBJ2-7, reads GAGVSQSPRYKVTKRGQDVALRCDPISGHVSLYWYRQALGQGPEFLTYFNYEAQQDKSGLPNDRFSAERPEGSISTLTIQRTEQRDSAMYRCASSLALDGTGYEQYFGPGTRLTVT.

This clone was counted a few times. The V gene is TRBV6-1, the J gene TRBJ2-1; 11 bases are shared with TRBD2. With 2 bases clipped from V and 2 bases from J, the junction kept 8 bases outside the gene matches. Germline V gene sequence: CDR1 MNHNS, CDR2 SASEGT. The CDR3 extends over 18 amino acids. CDR3 in amino acids: CASSELGSGGATYNEQFF. The CDR3 coding sequence is TGTGCCAGCAGTGAACTGGGTAGCGGGGGGGCCACCTACAATGAGCAGTTCTTC.

J is TRBJ2-3 and V is TRBV15; 8 nucleotides match TRBD2. The CDR3 covers 19 residues. Trimming at V came to 1 base and at J to 2 bases, leaving 14 bases not matched to a gene. CDR1 and CDR2 (germline): LNHNV, YYDKDF (reference sequence). The CDR3 protein is CATSRVPVGLAGLTDTQYF. CDR3 DNA sequence: TGTGCCACCAGCAGAGTCCCTGTGGGTTTAGCGGGGCTCACAGATACGCAGTATTTT.